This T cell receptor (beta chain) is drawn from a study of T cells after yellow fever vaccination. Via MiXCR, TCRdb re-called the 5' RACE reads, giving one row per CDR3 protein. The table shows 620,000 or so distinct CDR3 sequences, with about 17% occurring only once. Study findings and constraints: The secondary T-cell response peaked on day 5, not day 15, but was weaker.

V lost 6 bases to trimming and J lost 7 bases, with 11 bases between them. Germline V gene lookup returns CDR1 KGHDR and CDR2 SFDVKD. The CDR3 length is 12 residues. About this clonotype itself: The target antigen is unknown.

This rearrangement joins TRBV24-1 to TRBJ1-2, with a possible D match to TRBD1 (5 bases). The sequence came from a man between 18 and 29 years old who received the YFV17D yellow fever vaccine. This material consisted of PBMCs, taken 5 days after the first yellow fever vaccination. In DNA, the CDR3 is TGTGCCACCAGTACAGGTTCGGGTGGCTACACCTTC. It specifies CATSTGSGGYTF.